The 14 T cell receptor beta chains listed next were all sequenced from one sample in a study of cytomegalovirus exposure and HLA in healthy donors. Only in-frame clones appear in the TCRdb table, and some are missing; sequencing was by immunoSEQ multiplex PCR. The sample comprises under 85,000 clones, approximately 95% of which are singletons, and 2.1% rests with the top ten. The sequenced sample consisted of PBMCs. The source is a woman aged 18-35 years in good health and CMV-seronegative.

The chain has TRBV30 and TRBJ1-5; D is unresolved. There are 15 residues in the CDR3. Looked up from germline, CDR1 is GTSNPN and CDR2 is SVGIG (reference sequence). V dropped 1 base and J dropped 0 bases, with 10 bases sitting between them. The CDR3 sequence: CAWSAQSYSNQPQHF. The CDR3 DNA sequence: TGTGCCTGGAGTGCACAGTCCTATAGCAATCAGCCCCAGCATTTT.

In DNA form, the CDR3 reads TGTGCCAGCAGCTTAGGAGTCGGGACAGATACGCAGTATTTT. Translation gives CASSLGVGTDTQYF. This chain uses TRBV7-2 with TRBJ2-3; D is ambiguous. The germline V and J ends were trimmed by 1 base and 3 bases, with 8 bases remaining between them. The CDR3 covers 14 residues. Germline V gene lookup returns CDR1 SGHTA and CDR2 FQGNSA. Complete variable domain (other parts from reference TRBV7-2 and TRBJ2-3): GAGVSQSPSNKVTEKGKDVELRCDPISGHTALYWYRQSLGQGLEFLIYFQGNSAPDKSGLPSDRFSAERTGGSVSTLTIQRTQQEDSAVYLCASSLGVGTDTQYFGPGTRLTVL.

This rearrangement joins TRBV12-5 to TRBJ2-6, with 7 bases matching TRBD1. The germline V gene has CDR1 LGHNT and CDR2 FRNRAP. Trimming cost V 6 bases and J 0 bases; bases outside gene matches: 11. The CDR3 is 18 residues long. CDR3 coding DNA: TGTGCTAGTGGACCCGGACAGGATAAACTCTCTGGGGCCAACGTCCTGACTTTC. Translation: CASGPGQDKLSGANVLTF.

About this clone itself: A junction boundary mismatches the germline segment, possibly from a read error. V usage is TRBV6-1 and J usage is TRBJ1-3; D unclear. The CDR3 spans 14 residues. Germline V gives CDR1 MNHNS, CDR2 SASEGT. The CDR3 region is CAGSTGTGGNTIYF. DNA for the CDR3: TGTGCCGGCAGCACCGGCACGGGTGGAAACACCATATATTTT.

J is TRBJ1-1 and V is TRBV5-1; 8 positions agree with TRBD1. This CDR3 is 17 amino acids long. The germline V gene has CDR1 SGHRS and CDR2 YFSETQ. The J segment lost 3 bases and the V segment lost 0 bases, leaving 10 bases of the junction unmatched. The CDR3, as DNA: TGCGCCAGCAGCTTGGGGGCAGGGGGCCCCACCCACACTGAAGCTTTCTTT. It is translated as CASSLGAGGPTHTEAFF.

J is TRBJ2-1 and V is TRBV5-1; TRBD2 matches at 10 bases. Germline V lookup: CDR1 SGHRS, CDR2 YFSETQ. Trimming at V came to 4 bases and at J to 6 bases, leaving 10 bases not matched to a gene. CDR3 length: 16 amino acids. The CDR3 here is CASSEASGSGINEQFF. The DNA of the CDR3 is TGCGCCAGCAGCGAGGCTAGCGGGAGTGGGATCAATGAGCAGTTCTTC.

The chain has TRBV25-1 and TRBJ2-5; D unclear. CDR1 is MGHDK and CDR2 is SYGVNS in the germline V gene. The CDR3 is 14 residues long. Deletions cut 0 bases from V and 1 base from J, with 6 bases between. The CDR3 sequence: CASSEYTAQETQYF. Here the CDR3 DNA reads TGTGCCAGCAGTGAATATACAGCCCAAGAGACCCAGTACTTC.

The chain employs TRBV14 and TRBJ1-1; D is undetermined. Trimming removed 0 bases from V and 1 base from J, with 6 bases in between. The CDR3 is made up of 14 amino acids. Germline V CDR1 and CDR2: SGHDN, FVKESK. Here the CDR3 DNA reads TGTGCCAGCAGCCAAGAGTACGGGAACACTGAAGCTTTCTTT. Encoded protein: CASSQEYGNTEAFF.

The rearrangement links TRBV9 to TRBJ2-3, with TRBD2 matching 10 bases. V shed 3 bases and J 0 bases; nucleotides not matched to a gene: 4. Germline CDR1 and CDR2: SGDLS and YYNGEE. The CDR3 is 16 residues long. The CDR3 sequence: CASSEGLAASTDTQYF. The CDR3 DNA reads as TGTGCCAGCAGCGAAGGACTAGCGGCTAGCACAGATACGCAGTATTTT.

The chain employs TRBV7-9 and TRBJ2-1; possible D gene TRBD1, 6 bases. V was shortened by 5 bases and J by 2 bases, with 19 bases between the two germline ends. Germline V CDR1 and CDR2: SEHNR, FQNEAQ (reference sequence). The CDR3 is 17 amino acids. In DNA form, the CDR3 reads TGTGCCAGCAGCCCCCCCCTCTCCCAGGGGCCCTACAATGAGCAGTTCTTC. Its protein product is CASSPPLSQGPYNEQFF.

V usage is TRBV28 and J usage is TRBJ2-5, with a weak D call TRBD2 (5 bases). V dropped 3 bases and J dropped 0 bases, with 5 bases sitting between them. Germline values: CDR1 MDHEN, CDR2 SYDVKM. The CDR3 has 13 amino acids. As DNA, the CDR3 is TGTGCCAGCAGTTTGGACTACCAAGAGACCCAGTACTTC. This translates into CASSLDYQETQYF.

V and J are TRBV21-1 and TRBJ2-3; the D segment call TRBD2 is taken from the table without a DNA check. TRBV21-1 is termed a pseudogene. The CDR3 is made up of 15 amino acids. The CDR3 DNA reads TGTGCCAGCAGCAAAGCGCTTCGGTACCCAGATACGCAGTATTTT. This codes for CASSKALRYPDTQYF.

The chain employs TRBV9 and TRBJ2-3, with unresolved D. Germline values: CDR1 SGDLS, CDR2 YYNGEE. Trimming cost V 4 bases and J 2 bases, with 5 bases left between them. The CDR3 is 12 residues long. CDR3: CASSTYTDTQYF. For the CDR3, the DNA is TGTGCCAGCAGCACCTACACAGATACGCAGTATTTT.

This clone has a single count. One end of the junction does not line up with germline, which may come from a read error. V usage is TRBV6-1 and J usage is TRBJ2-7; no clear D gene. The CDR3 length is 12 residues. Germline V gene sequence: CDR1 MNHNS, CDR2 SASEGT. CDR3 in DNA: TGTGCCAGCAGTGAGCTCCGGGTCGCTGCTGACTTC. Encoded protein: CASSELRVAADF.